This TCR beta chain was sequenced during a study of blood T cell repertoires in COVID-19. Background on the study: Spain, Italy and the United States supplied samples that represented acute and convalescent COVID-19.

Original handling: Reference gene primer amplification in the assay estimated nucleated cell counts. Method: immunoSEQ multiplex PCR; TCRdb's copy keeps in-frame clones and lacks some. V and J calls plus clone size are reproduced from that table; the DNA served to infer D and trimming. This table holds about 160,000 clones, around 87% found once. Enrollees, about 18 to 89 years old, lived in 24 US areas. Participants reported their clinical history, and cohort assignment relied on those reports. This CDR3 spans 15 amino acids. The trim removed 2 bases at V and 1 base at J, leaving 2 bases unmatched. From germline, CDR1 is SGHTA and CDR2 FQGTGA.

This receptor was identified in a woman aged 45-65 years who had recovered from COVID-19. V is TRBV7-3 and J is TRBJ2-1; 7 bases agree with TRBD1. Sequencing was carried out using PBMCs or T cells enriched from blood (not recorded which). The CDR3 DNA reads TGTGCCAGCAGCTTAGGACAGGCTTCCTACAATGAGCAGTTCTTC. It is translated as CASSLGQASYNEQFF. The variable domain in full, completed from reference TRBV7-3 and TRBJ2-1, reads GAGVSQTPSNKVTEKGKYVELRCDPISGHTALYWYRQSLGQGPEFLIYFQGTGAADDSGLPNDRFFAVRPEGSVSTLKIQRTERGDSAVYLCASSLGQASYNEQFFGPGTRLTVL.